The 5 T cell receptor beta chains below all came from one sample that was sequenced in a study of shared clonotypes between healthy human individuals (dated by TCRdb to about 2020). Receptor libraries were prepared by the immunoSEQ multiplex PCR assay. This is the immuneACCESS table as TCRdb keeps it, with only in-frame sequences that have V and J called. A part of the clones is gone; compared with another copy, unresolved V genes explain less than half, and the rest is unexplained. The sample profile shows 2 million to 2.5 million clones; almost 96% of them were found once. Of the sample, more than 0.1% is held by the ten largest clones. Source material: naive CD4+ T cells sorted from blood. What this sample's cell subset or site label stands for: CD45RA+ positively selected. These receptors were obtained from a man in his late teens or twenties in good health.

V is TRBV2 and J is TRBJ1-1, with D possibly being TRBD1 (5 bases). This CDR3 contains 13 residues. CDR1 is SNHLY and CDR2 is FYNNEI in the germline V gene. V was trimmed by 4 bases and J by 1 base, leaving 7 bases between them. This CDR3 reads CASSGGQNTEAFF. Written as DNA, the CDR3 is TGTGCCAGCAGTGGTGGACAGAACACTGAAGCTTTCTTT.

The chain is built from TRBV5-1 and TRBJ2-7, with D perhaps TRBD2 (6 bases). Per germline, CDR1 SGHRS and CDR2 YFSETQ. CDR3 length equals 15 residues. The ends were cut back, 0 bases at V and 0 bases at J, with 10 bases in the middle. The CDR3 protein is CASSLALASSYEQYF. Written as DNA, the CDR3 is TGCGCCAGCAGCTTGGCCCTAGCGAGCTCCTACGAGCAGTACTTC.

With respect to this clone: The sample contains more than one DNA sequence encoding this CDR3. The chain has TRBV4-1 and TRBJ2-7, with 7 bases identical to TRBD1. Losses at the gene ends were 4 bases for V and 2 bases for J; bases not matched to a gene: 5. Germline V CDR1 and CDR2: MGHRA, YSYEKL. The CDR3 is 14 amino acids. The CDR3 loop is CASSRPGGAYEQYF. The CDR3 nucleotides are TGCGCCAGCAGCCGCCCAGGGGGAGCCTACGAGCAGTACTTC.

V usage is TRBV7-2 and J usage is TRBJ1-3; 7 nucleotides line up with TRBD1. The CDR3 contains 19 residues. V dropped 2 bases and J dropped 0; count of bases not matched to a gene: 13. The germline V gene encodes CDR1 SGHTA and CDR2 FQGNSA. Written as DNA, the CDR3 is TGTGCCAGCAGCTTATCGCCGACAGGGTACATTCTCTCTGGAAACACCATATATTTT. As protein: CASSLSPTGYILSGNTIYF.

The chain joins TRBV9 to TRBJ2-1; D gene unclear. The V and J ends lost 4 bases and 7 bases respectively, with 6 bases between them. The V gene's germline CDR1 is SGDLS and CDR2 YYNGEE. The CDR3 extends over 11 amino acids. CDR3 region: CASSLRNEQFF. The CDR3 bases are TGTGCCAGCAGCCTCCGAAATGAGCAGTTCTTC. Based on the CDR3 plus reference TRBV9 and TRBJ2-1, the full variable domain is DSGVTQTPKHLITATGQRVTLRCSPRSGDLSVYWYQQSLDQGLQFLIQYYNGEERAKGNILERFSAQQFPDLHSELNLSSLELGDSALYFCASSLRNEQFFGPGTRLTVL.